This T cell receptor (beta chain) was identified in a study of graft-versus-host responses after intestinal transplantation. Of note for this clone: Its target is unknown.

Produced via immunoSEQ multiplex PCR; TCRdb's table is partial and in-frame only. The profile shows 86,000 or so clones, about 90% of them singletons. The V gene's germline CDR1 is SNHLY and CDR2 FYNNEI. This CDR3 is built from 15 residues. V shed 8 bases, J shed 0 bases, and the junction held 7 bases outside the gene matches. This specimen was unstimulated CD8+ T cells sorted from spleen or lymph node cells, taken before intestinal transplant. This sequence originates from a human donor who received an intestinal transplant. This chain links TRBV2 with TRBJ1-3; 7 nucleotides align to TRBD1. In DNA form, the CDR3 reads TGTGCCAGCTCAGGGGGGCTGCTCTCTGGAAACACCATATATTTT. It codes for CASSGGLLSGNTIYF.